A selection of T cell receptor beta chains follows, all from one sample in a study of T-cell reconstitution after alpha-beta-depleted transplantation in children. One entry per CDR3 protein results from TCRdb running MiXCR on the PCR reads. Of fewer than 150,000 distinct CDR3 sequences listed, roughly 9.7% are singletons. The specimen comprised PBMCs, mostly from graft donor cells, sampled 180 days after TCRalphabeta/CD19-depleted stem cell transplant. The receptors shown here come from a girl under three years old who had a stem cell transplant for combined immunodeficiency, so the T cells may come from the graft donor. Each CDR3 is given with its conserved first and last residue. A D gene is named only where the DNA matches it firmly. Clone size is shown for a subset of rows, as once, few, many or a class of expanded clone.

j_call: TRBJ1-5
clone_size: NA
d_call: TRBD1
v_call: TRBV20-1
cdr3_nt: TGCAGTGCCCACCGGACAGGGGCTGGTAGCAATCAGCCCCAGCATTTT
cdr3_aa: CSAHRTGAGSNQPQHF

j_call: TRBJ2-7
clone_size: NA
d_call: NA
v_call: TRBV5-1
cdr3_nt: TGCGCCAGCAGCTTGGAGCTTGGGGCTCCCTACGAGCAGTACTTC
cdr3_aa: CASSLELGAPYEQYF

j_call: TRBJ1-1
clone_size: NA
d_call: NA
v_call: TRBV4-3
cdr3_nt: TGCGCCAGCAGCCAGGGTAGACAGTTAGTGAACACTGAAGCTTTCTTT
cdr3_aa: CASSQGRQLVNTEAFF

j_call: TRBJ2-1
clone_size: few
d_call: NA
v_call: TRBV29-1
cdr3_nt: TGCAGCGTTGATGGGGGGGGCAGTGAGCAGTTCTTC
cdr3_aa: CSVDGGGSEQFF

j_call: TRBJ2-7
clone_size: NA
d_call: TRBD2
v_call: TRBV6-1
cdr3_nt: TGTGCCAGCAGGATGTTAGCGGGAAACGAGCAGTACTTC
cdr3_aa: CASRMLAGNEQYF

j_call: TRBJ2-1
clone_size: NA
d_call: TRBD1
v_call: TRBV5-1
cdr3_nt: TGCGCCAGCAGCCCTCGACAGGGGTCGAGGAATGAGCAGTTCTTC
cdr3_aa: CASSPRQGSRNEQFF

j_call: TRBJ1-6
clone_size: NA
d_call: NA
v_call: TRBV3-1
cdr3_nt: TGTGCCTGCAGCCAAGGATCAGGATTAGGTTCACCCCTCCACTTT
cdr3_aa: CACSQGSGLGSPLHF

j_call: TRBJ2-3
clone_size: NA
d_call: TRBD1
v_call: TRBV18
cdr3_nt: TGTGCCAGCACCCCGACAGGGAGCACAGATACGCAGTATTTT
cdr3_aa: CASTPTGSTDTQYF

j_call: TRBJ1-1
clone_size: NA
d_call: TRBD1
v_call: TRBV28
cdr3_nt: TGTGCCAGCAGCGGGACAGTGAGGACTGAAGCTTTCTTT
cdr3_aa: CASSGTVRTEAFF

j_call: TRBJ2-1
clone_size: NA
d_call: NA
v_call: TRBV7-8
cdr3_nt: TGTGCCAGCAGCTTATCAGGGGGGAGATCCTACAATGAGCAGTTCTTC
cdr3_aa: CASSLSGGRSYNEQFF

j_call: TRBJ2-7
clone_size: many
d_call: NA
v_call: TRBV4-3
cdr3_nt: TGCGCCAGCAGCCAAGATGAGGGACTTTACGAGCAGTACTTC
cdr3_aa: CASSQDEGLYEQYF

j_call: TRBJ1-1
clone_size: NA
d_call: NA
v_call: TRBV7-3
cdr3_nt: TGTGCCAGCAGCTTAAACCCAATGGCCCTTGGGACTGAAGCTTTCTTT
cdr3_aa: CASSLNPMALGTEAFF

j_call: TRBJ2-1
clone_size: few
d_call: NA
v_call: TRBV20-1
cdr3_nt: TGCAGTGCTAGAGATGTCAACCCGTACAATGAGCAGTTCTTC
cdr3_aa: CSARDVNPYNEQFF

j_call: TRBJ2-3
clone_size: NA
d_call: NA
v_call: TRBV6-5
cdr3_nt: TGTGCCAGCAGTTACGAGGGTGCCCCTCCGCAGTATTTT
cdr3_aa: CASSYEGAPPQYF

j_call: TRBJ2-1
clone_size: few
d_call: NA
v_call: TRBV9
cdr3_nt: TGTGCCAGCAGCGACCTTGGGGGAGGCAATGAGCAGTTCTTC
cdr3_aa: CASSDLGGGNEQFF

j_call: TRBJ1-5
clone_size: few
d_call: TRBD1
v_call: TRBV20-1
cdr3_nt: TGCAGTGCTAGGGTAGACAGGGGGTTAGGGAATCAGCCCCAGCATTTT
cdr3_aa: CSARVDRGLGNQPQHF

j_call: TRBJ2-7
clone_size: NA
d_call: NA
v_call: TRBV20-1
cdr3_nt: TGCAGTGCTAGAGAAGGGTTCCCCTACGAGCAGTACTTC
cdr3_aa: CSAREGFPYEQYF

j_call: TRBJ2-3
clone_size: many
d_call: NA
v_call: TRBV12-3/TRBV12-4
cdr3_nt: TGTGCCAGCAGTTCCCGGGGGACAGATACGCAGTATTTT
cdr3_aa: CASSSRGTDTQYF

j_call: TRBJ2-1
clone_size: few
d_call: NA
v_call: TRBV6-2/TRBV6-3
cdr3_nt: TGTGCCAGCAAAAATTGGGGTACCTCCTACAATGAGCAGTTCTTC
cdr3_aa: CASKNWGTSYNEQFF

j_call: TRBJ2-2
clone_size: few
d_call: NA
v_call: TRBV5-1
cdr3_nt: TGCGCCAGCAGCTTTTCCGGGGAGCTGTTTTTT
cdr3_aa: CASSFSGELFF

j_call: TRBJ1-6
clone_size: NA
d_call: TRBD1
v_call: TRBV6-1
cdr3_nt: TGTGCCAGCAGTGAATTTGGACAGGGAATGTCACCCCTCCACTTT
cdr3_aa: CASSEFGQGMSPLHF

j_call: TRBJ1-5
clone_size: NA
d_call: NA
v_call: TRBV12-3/TRBV12-4
cdr3_nt: TGTGCCAGCAGCAAATATGGGGGGCTGAGTCAGCCCCAGCATTTT
cdr3_aa: CASSKYGGLSQPQHF

j_call: TRBJ2-1
clone_size: few
d_call: TRBD2
v_call: TRBV24-1
cdr3_nt: TGTGCCACCAGTGCCGGACTAGCGGGAGGCAATGAGCAGTTCTTC
cdr3_aa: CATSAGLAGGNEQFF

j_call: TRBJ1-4
clone_size: NA
d_call: NA
v_call: TRBV20-1
cdr3_nt: TGCAGTGCTAGATACCCGAGGAGGGAGAACGAAAAACTGTTTTTT
cdr3_aa: CSARYPRRENEKLFF

j_call: TRBJ1-1
clone_size: few
d_call: TRBD1
v_call: TRBV7-6
cdr3_nt: TGTGCCAGCAGCATGACAGGGGAGAACACTGAAGCTTTCTTT
cdr3_aa: CASSMTGENTEAFF

j_call: TRBJ2-7
clone_size: few
d_call: NA
v_call: TRBV6-6
cdr3_nt: TGTGCCAGCAGTTGGGTCCCAGTGGAGCAGTACTTC
cdr3_aa: CASSWVPVEQYF

j_call: TRBJ1-6
clone_size: few
d_call: NA
v_call: TRBV6-1
cdr3_nt: TGTGCCAGCCTTGGACTCGGGACACGAAATTCACCCCTCCACTTT
cdr3_aa: CASLGLGTRNSPLHF

j_call: TRBJ2-3
clone_size: few
d_call: NA
v_call: TRBV7-9
cdr3_nt: TGTGCCAGCAGCACCGGCCCGGCAGATACGCAGTATTTT
cdr3_aa: CASSTGPADTQYF

j_call: TRBJ2-7
clone_size: NA
d_call: TRBD1
v_call: TRBV6-1
cdr3_nt: TGTGCCAGCAGCAGAGGGACAGCACTGGGAGAGCAGTACTTC
cdr3_aa: CASSRGTALGEQYF

j_call: TRBJ1-2
clone_size: NA
d_call: NA
v_call: TRBV29-1
cdr3_nt: TGCAGCGTGTTTGCTCACAGGGAAGTCGATGGCTACACCTTC
cdr3_aa: CSVFAHREVDGYTF

j_call: TRBJ2-2
clone_size: few
d_call: TRBD2
v_call: TRBV11-2
cdr3_nt: TGTGCCAGCAGCCTAGACCCTTCGCTAGCGGGGGCCATGAACACCGGGGAGCTGTTTTTT
cdr3_aa: CASSLDPSLAGAMNTGELFF

j_call: TRBJ2-2
clone_size: NA
d_call: NA
v_call: TRBV20-1
cdr3_nt: TGCAGTGCTAGGAGCAGGTTGGGCACCGGGGAGCTGTTTTTT
cdr3_aa: CSARSRLGTGELFF

j_call: TRBJ2-3
clone_size: NA
d_call: NA
v_call: TRBV18
cdr3_nt: TGTGCCAGCTCACCCCTACCGGGTCCAGATACGCAGTATTTT
cdr3_aa: CASSPLPGPDTQYF

j_call: TRBJ1-1
clone_size: many
d_call: NA
v_call: TRBV3-1
cdr3_nt: TGTGCCAGCAGCCTCAGGGGTGACACTGAAGCTTTCTTT
cdr3_aa: CASSLRGDTEAFF

j_call: TRBJ2-2
clone_size: few
d_call: NA
v_call: TRBV12-3/TRBV12-4
cdr3_nt: TGTGCCAGCAGGCGCCTGAATATCGGGGAGCTGTTTTTT
cdr3_aa: CASRRLNIGELFF

j_call: TRBJ1-4
clone_size: NA
d_call: NA
v_call: TRBV29-1
cdr3_nt: TGCAGCGTTGGCCCGGCAGGCCTTACTAATGAAAAACTGTTTTTT
cdr3_aa: CSVGPAGLTNEKLFF

j_call: TRBJ2-7
clone_size: many
d_call: NA
v_call: TRBV20-1
cdr3_nt: TGCAGTGCTAGCTCGCAGGGGCTCTACGAGCAGTACTTC
cdr3_aa: CSASSQGLYEQYF

j_call: TRBJ2-1
clone_size: few
d_call: NA
v_call: TRBV5-1
cdr3_nt: TGCGCCAGCAGCACGACGGGACCAAACAATGAGCAGTTCTTC
cdr3_aa: CASSTTGPNNEQFF

j_call: TRBJ2-7
clone_size: few
d_call: NA
v_call: TRBV11-1
cdr3_nt: TGTGCCAGCAGCAACAGGGTCTCCTACGAGCAGTACTTC
cdr3_aa: CASSNRVSYEQYF

j_call: TRBJ2-7
clone_size: few
d_call: TRBD1
v_call: TRBV10-3
cdr3_nt: TGTGCCATCAGTGAGACTCCGGGACAGGGTTCCTACGAGCAGTACTTC
cdr3_aa: CAISETPGQGSYEQYF

j_call: TRBJ2-2
clone_size: NA
d_call: TRBD2
v_call: TRBV20-1
cdr3_nt: TGCAGTGCTAGAGATATGGGACTAGCGGGAGGACATTACACCGGGGAGCTGTTTTTT
cdr3_aa: CSARDMGLAGGHYTGELFF

j_call: TRBJ2-5
clone_size: few
d_call: NA
v_call: TRBV7-2
cdr3_nt: TGTGCCAGCAGCTTAAAGGCCTACCTCCAGGTTCAGACCCAGTACTTC
cdr3_aa: CASSLKAYLQVQTQYF

j_call: TRBJ2-2
clone_size: few
d_call: TRBD2
v_call: TRBV12-3/TRBV12-4
cdr3_nt: TGTGCCAGCAGTTTGCTAGCGGGAGACACCGGGGAGCTGTTTTTT
cdr3_aa: CASSLLAGDTGELFF

j_call: TRBJ1-2
clone_size: NA
d_call: NA
v_call: TRBV25-1
cdr3_nt: TGTGCCAGCAGTGAAAGGGGACTCTATGGCTACACCTTC
cdr3_aa: CASSERGLYGYTF

j_call: TRBJ1-5
clone_size: NA
d_call: NA
v_call: TRBV3-1
cdr3_nt: TGTGCCAGCAGCCCCGGCGGTAGCATATTCAATCAGCCCCAGCATTTT
cdr3_aa: CASSPGGSIFNQPQHF

j_call: TRBJ2-4
clone_size: NA
d_call: NA
v_call: TRBV20-1
cdr3_nt: TGCAGTGCTAGAGATCACGGCAAAAACATTCAGTACTTC
cdr3_aa: CSARDHGKNIQYF

j_call: TRBJ1-1
clone_size: NA
d_call: TRBD1
v_call: TRBV29-1
cdr3_nt: TGCAGCGTTGAAGATTGGACAGGGGGCGATGAAGCTTTCTTT
cdr3_aa: CSVEDWTGGDEAFF

j_call: TRBJ2-1
clone_size: NA
d_call: NA
v_call: TRBV11-2
cdr3_nt: TGTGCCAGCAGCTTAGATCTCAGGTCCGCCAGGGGCAATGAGCAGTTCTTC
cdr3_aa: CASSLDLRSARGNEQFF

j_call: TRBJ1-1
clone_size: many
d_call: NA
v_call: TRBV12-3/TRBV12-4
cdr3_nt: TGTGCCAGCAGTCCCTCAGGGGCGAGGACTGAAGCTTTCTTT
cdr3_aa: CASSPSGARTEAFF

j_call: TRBJ2-1
clone_size: few
d_call: NA
v_call: TRBV19
cdr3_nt: TGTGCCAGTAGTATAGGCGGCAATGAGCAGTTCTTC
cdr3_aa: CASSIGGNEQFF

j_call: TRBJ2-7
clone_size: NA
d_call: NA
v_call: TRBV11-2
cdr3_nt: TGTGCCAGCAGCTTAGATAGCGTAAGGGGGAGCGAGCAGTACTTC
cdr3_aa: CASSLDSVRGSEQYF

j_call: TRBJ2-1
clone_size: NA
d_call: TRBD1
v_call: TRBV19
cdr3_nt: TGTGCCAGTAGTATAATGGCAGGGGGCGATGAGCAGTTCTTC
cdr3_aa: CASSIMAGGDEQFF

j_call: TRBJ2-7
clone_size: NA
d_call: NA
v_call: TRBV14
cdr3_nt: TGTGCCAGCAGCCAGGAACCCCTCTCCTACGAGCAGTACTTC
cdr3_aa: CASSQEPLSYEQYF

j_call: TRBJ2-3
clone_size: few
d_call: NA
v_call: TRBV10-3
cdr3_nt: TGTGCCATCCGGGGCAGCAGCACAGATACGCAGTATTTT
cdr3_aa: CAIRGSSTDTQYF

j_call: TRBJ1-1
clone_size: NA
d_call: TRBD1
v_call: TRBV9
cdr3_nt: TGTGCCAGCAGCGCAGGGACAGGGGGCACTGAAGCTTTCTTT
cdr3_aa: CASSAGTGGTEAFF

j_call: TRBJ1-3
clone_size: many
d_call: NA
v_call: TRBV7-2
cdr3_nt: TGTGCCAGCAGTATAGCCAGGGGTGGAAACACCATATATTTT
cdr3_aa: CASSIARGGNTIYF

j_call: TRBJ2-7
clone_size: few
d_call: NA
v_call: TRBV18
cdr3_nt: TGTGCCAGCTCCCTAAACACAGCCTACGAGCAGTACTTC
cdr3_aa: CASSLNTAYEQYF

j_call: TRBJ2-7
clone_size: few
d_call: TRBD2
v_call: TRBV28
cdr3_nt: TGTGCCAGCAGCCATTGGCGGGGGGTTTCCTACGAGCAGTACTTC
cdr3_aa: CASSHWRGVSYEQYF

j_call: TRBJ1-5
clone_size: NA
d_call: TRBD1
v_call: TRBV19
cdr3_nt: TGTGCCAGTAGTACTTTGACAGGGAAGGTCAATCAGCCCCAGCATTTT
cdr3_aa: CASSTLTGKVNQPQHF

j_call: TRBJ2-1
clone_size: NA
d_call: TRBD2
v_call: TRBV11-2
cdr3_nt: TGTGCCAGCAGCCTGATAGGACTAGCGAGAAATGAGCAGTTCTTC
cdr3_aa: CASSLIGLARNEQFF